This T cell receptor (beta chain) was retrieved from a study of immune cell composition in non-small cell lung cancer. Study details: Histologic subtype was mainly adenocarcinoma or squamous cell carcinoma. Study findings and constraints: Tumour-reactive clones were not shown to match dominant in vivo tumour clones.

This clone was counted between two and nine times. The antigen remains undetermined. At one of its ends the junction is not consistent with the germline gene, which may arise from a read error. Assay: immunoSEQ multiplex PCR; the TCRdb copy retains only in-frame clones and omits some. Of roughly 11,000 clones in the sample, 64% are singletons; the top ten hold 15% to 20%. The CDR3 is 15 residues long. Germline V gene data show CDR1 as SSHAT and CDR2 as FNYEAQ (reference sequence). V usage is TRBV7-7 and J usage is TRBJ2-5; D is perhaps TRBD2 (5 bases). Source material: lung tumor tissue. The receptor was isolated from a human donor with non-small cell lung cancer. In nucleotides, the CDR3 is TGTGCTAGCAGCTCAACTAGACAAGGCGGGGAGACCCAGTACTTC. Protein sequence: CASSSTRQGGETQYF.